This T cell receptor beta chain was recovered during a study of cytomegalovirus exposure and HLA in healthy donors. Germline CDR1 SGHTA, CDR2 FQGNSA. The CDR3 extends over 14 amino acids. Trimming cost V 5 bases and J 7 bases; bases outside gene matches: 6. 13 Jbeta primers and 60 Vbeta primers were used for the PCR. In the source study's methods: An analysis that came later counted 73 million or so unique TCR beta chains, around 12 million shared. Assay used: immunoSEQ multiplex PCR; TCRdb lists only in-frame clones, some missing. The V and J calls and clone size come from that table; D and trimming were worked out from the DNA. Of over 150,000 clones detected, roughly 84% appear once; the ten largest clones hold over 2%. About this clone itself: Its matching antigen is unknown.

General study results and limits: In a later analysis, HLA-associated beta chains showed higher expansion and lower generation probabilities than comparable chains. The presence/absence work took it that sequencing depth was about the same across donors. Links to common viral pathogens appeared, in a later analysis, for several of the most significant clusters.

The sample was PBMCs. The origin of this receptor is a man aged 30 to 39 in good health and CMV-seropositive. The rearrangement joins TRBV7-2 to TRBJ1-4, with 8 bases fitting TRBD1. CDR3 in amino acids: CASSIRTGTEKLFF. The CDR3, as DNA: TGTGCCAGCAGCATCAGGACAGGGACTGAAAAACTGTTTTTT.